This T cell receptor (beta chain) stems from a study of blood T cell repertoires in COVID-19. In the source study's methods: The authors estimated nucleated cell counts from reference gene primer amplification. TCRdb's copy holds only in-frame clones and misses some; the assay was immunoSEQ multiplex PCR. V, J and clone size were drawn from that table, and D and trimming were deduced from the DNA. The table shows 84,000 or so clones, with 80% occurring only once. Germline trimming cut 3 bases from V and 1 base from J; bases unmatched to any gene: 15. The CDR3 is made up of 20 amino acids. Germline values: CDR1 WSHSY, CDR2 SAAADI.

The sequence derives from a woman between 35 and 50 years old with active or convalescent COVID-19. The chain is built from TRBV10-2 and TRBJ2-3; 11 nucleotides line up with TRBD2. Sequencing used peripheral blood. CDR3 region: CASSDPLAGGTSVGTDTQYF. CDR3 in DNA: TGCGCCAGCAGTGATCCCCTAGCGGGGGGAACCAGTGTCGGCACAGATACGCAGTATTTT.